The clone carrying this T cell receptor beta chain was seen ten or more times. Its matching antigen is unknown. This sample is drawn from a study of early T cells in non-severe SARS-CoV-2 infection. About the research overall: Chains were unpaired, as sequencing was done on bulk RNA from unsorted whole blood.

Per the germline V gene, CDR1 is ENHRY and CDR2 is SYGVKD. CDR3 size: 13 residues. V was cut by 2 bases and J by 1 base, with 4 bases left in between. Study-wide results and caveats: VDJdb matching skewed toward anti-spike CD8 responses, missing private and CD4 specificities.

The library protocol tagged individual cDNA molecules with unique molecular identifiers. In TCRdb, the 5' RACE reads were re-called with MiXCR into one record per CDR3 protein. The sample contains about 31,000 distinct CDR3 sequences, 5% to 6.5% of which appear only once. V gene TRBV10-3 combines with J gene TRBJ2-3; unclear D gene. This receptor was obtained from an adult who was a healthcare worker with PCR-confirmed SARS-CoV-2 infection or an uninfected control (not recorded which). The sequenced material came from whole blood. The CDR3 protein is CAISEPRTDTQYF. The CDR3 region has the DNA TGTGCCATCAGTGAGCCCCGCACAGATACGCAGTATTTT.